This TCR beta chain was obtained from a study of blood T cell repertoires in COVID-19. Whole-study context: The samples span acute and convalescent COVID-19 from the United States, Italy and Spain.

Assay used: immunoSEQ multiplex PCR; TCRdb lists only in-frame clones, some missing. This sample has around 220,000 clones, with 65% to 85% found just once. The clonotype comes from a woman older than 75 with acute or convalescent COVID-19. Sequencing was carried out using peripheral blood.

The CDR3: CASRETEGGLFF. The CDR3 DNA reads as TGTGCCAGCAGGGAGACAGAGGGAGGACTGTTTTTT. J is TRBJ1-4 and V is TRBV2; a weak D match, TRBD1 (5 bases). Germline V lookup: CDR1 SNHLY, CDR2 FYNNEI. The CDR3 contains 12 residues. The V gene lost 6 bases and the J gene lost 13 bases, with 15 bases spanning the gap.